This TCR beta chain was recorded in a study of T-cell memory formation after mild COVID-19. Study-wide context: Most TCR clusters belonged to a single donor. Study results and limitations: There were some responding clones in pre-infection memory, which suggested that cross-reactive memory had joined. Contracting clones from day 15 to 85 showed balanced CD4/CD8; later expanders favored CD4+.

The V end was cut by 5 bases, the J end by 0 bases, with 14 bases between. The V gene's germline CDR1 is SGHAT and CDR2 FQNNGV. This CDR3 is 15 amino acids long. A remark on this clonotype: Its specificity is not known.

5'RACE primed from the constant segment yielded TCR alpha and TCR beta cDNA libraries bearing sample barcodes and UMIs. TCRdb reanalysed the 5' RACE reads using MiXCR and keeps one entry per CDR3 protein. The top ten hold around an eighth of the sample, which has roughly 560,000 distinct CDR3 sequences, around 21% seen once. This clonotype originated in an adult woman who had mild COVID-19 (a few samples of this study predate the infection). Cell type and time point are not known. This chain links TRBV11-2 with TRBJ2-7; weak D call: TRBD2 (6 bases). Specimen: PBMCs or a T cell subset sorted from them (not recorded which). The CDR3 coding sequence is TGTGCCAGCAGCCACCCCTTGCGGGGCTCCTACGAGCAGTACTTC. Protein: CASSHPLRGSYEQYF.